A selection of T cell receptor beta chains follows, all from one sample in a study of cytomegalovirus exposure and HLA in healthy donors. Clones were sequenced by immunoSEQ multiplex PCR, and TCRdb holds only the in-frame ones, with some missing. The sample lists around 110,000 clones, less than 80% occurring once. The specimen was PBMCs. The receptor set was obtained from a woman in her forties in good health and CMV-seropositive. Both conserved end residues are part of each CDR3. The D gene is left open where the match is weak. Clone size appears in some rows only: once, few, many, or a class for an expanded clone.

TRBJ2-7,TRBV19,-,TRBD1,TGTGCCAGTAGTTCCACAGGGGGCCCAATCTACGAGCAGTACTTC,CASSSTGGPIYEQYF
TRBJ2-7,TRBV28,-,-,TGTGCCAGCAGCGGACTTAACTACGAGCAGTACTTC,CASSGLNYEQYF
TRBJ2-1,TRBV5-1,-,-,TGCGCCAGCAGCTATGAAGCTGGGCTCTTTTCCCGTGAGCAGTTCTTC,CASSYEAGLFSREQFF
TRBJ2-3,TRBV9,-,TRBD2,TGTGCCAGCAGCGCCGGGACTAGCGGTTTCACAGATACGCAGTATTTT,CASSAGTSGFTDTQYF
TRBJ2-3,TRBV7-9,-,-,TGTGCCAGCAGCCCCGGGGGGCGGACAGGGACCACAGATACGCAGTATTTT,CASSPGGRTGTTDTQYF
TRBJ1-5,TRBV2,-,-,TGTGCCAGCAGTGAAGCGCGGGGGGCACCCAGCAATCAGCCCCAGCATTTT,CASSEARGAPSNQPQHF
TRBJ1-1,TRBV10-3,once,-,TGTGCCATCAGTGAGTCGGTGGGCAGGAACACTGAAGCTTTCTTT,CAISESVGRNTEAFF
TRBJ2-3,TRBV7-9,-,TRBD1,TGTGCCAGCAGCTCCAGCCCCCGGGACAGGAGCACAGATACGCAGTATTTT,CASSSSPRDRSTDTQYF
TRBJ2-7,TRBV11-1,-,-,TGTGCCAGCAGCTTAGCGGGGGGTTTGGCCTACGAGCAGTACTTC,CASSLAGGLAYEQYF
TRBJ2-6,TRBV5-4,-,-,TGTGCCAGCAGTTCCCTTGGGGGGTCCACTGGGGCCAACGTCCTGACTTTC,CASSSLGGSTGANVLTF
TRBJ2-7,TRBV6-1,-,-,TGTGCCAGCAGTGCCTCCTCCCCCTACGAGCAGTACTTC,CASSASSPYEQYF
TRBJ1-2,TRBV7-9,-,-,TGTTCCAGCAGCGACAGCTATGGCTACACCTTC,CSSSDSYGYTF
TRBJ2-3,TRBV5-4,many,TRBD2,TGTGCCAGCAGCGACGGACTAGGCACAGATACGCAGTATTTT,CASSDGLGTDTQYF
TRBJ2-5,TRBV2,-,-,TGTGCCAGCAGTGGGGCCCAGCATATTCTGCAAGAGACCCAGTACTTC,CASSGAQHILQETQYF
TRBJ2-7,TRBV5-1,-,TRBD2,TGCGCCAGCGGCCTGACTAGCGGGAGACCCTCCTACGAGCAGTACTTC,CASGLTSGRPSYEQYF
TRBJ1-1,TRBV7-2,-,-,TGTGCCAGCAGCATTCAGGGGTCCACGAACACTGAAGCTTTCTTT,CASSIQGSTNTEAFF
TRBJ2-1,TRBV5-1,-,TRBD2,TGCGCCAGCAGCTTGGTGACTAGCGGGAGCAATGAGCAGTTCTTC,CASSLVTSGSNEQFF
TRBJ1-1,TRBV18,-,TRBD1,TGTGCCAGCTCACCTCATCCCGGGACAGGGGTTGAAGCTTTCTTT,CASSPHPGTGVEAFF
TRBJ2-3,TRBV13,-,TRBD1,TGTGCCAGCAGCTATGCGACAGGGGAGTCGACAGATACGCAGTATTTT,CASSYATGESTDTQYF
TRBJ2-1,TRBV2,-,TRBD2,TGTGCCAGCAGTCCGATTCCGGGTACTAGCGGAGGAAGGTATGAGCAGTTCTTC,CASSPIPGTSGGRYEQFF
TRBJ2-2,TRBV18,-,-,TGTGCCAGTGCGTCGGGCGGGGACACCGGGGAGCTGTTTTTT,CASASGGDTGELFF
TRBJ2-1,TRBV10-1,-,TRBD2,TGCGCCAGCAGTGAGTCGGATCTCCGGGAGCGGGAGAGGTCCTACAATGAGCAGTTCTTC,CASSESDLRERERSYNEQFF
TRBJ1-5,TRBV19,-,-,TGTGCCGGTTCTTTTCCTCCCTCTGGGCCTAGCAATCAGCCCCAGCATTTT,CAGSFPPSGPSNQPQHF
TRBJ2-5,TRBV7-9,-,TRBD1,TGTGCCAGCAGCGGTAGGGACAGAAGTGGGGAGACCCAGTACTTC,CASSGRDRSGETQYF
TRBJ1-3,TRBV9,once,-,TGTGCCAGCAGCCCCCAGGGAAGCTCTGGAAACACCATATATTTT,CASSPQGSSGNTIYF
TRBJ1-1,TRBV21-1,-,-,TGTGCCAGCAGCCTACGGACAGGGCTCATGAACACTGAAGCTTTCTTT,CASSLRTGLMNTEAFF
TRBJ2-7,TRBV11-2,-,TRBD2,TGTGCCAGCAGCTTTACGGCGGGAGCGAGAAACGAGCAGTACTTC,CASSFTAGARNEQYF
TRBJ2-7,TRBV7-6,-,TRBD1,TGTGCCAGCAGCCTGCGACAGGGTTCCTCCTCCTACGAGCAGTACTTC,CASSLRQGSSSYEQYF
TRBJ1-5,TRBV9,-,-,TGTGCCAGCAGCGTAGGGTCAGGGGGCAATCAGCCCCAGCATTTT,CASSVGSGGNQPQHF
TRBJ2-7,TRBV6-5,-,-,TGTGCCAGCAAGGGGGTCCTCGGTTCCTACGAGCAGTACTTC,CASKGVLGSYEQYF
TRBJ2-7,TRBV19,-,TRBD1,TGTGCCAGTAGTATACGCAGGGGGTACGAGCAGTACTTC,CASSIRRGYEQYF
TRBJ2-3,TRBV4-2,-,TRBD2,TGTGCCAGCAGCCAAGGGTCCCTAGCGGGAGATGTTGATACGCAGTATTTT,CASSQGSLAGDVDTQYF
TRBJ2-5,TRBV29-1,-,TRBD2,TGCAGCGTTGCGTGGGGGGGAGTACAAGAGACCCAGTACTTC,CSVAWGGVQETQYF
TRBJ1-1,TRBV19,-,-,TGTGCCAGTAGTATAGGGCGCAGGGTGAACACTGAAGCTTTCTTT,CASSIGRRVNTEAFF
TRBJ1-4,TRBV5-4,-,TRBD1,TGTGCCAGCAGGGACAGGGGAGGGGAAAAACTGTTTTTT,CASRDRGGEKLFF
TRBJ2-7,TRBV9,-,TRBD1,TGTGCCAGCAGCCCGAGGGGACAGCCTTCCTACGAGCAGTACTTC,CASSPRGQPSYEQYF